The 4 T cell receptor beta chains below all came from one sample that was sequenced in a study of PD-1 blockade in classical Hodgkin lymphoma. Time point indicated: cycle 4 day 1 (C4D1), after more than five weeks of nivolumab. Every patient experienced relapse after autologous stem cell transplantation, and brentuximab vedotin exposure varied. Only in-frame clones appear in the TCRdb table, and some are missing; sequencing was by immunoSEQ multiplex PCR. The table has just under 45,000 clones, less than 75% seen once. Here the sequenced sample was peripheral blood mononuclear cells (PBMCs), taken before the fourth cycle of nivolumab. The receptor set was obtained from a human donor with classical Hodgkin lymphoma.

CDR3 in DNA: TGCAGCACGGGACTAATGGCTGAGACCCAGTACTTC. Its protein is CSTGLMAETQYF. This rearrangement joins TRBV29-1 to TRBJ2-5; 7 nucleotides line up with TRBD2. The junction had 8 bases not matched to a gene; V was cut back by 8 bases and J by 5 bases. CDR1 is SQVTM and CDR2 is ANQGSEA in the germline V gene. The CDR3 length is 12 residues.

This clone was counted many times. The rearrangement uses TRBV18 and TRBJ1-2; D gene unclear. Germline V gene data show CDR1 as KGHSH and CDR2 as LQKENI. The CDR3 totals 16 residues. V was clipped by 6 bases and J by 2 bases, with 19 bases between them. The CDR3 region is CASSATAIQENYGYTF. In DNA form, the CDR3 reads TGTGCCAGCTCGGCAACGGCCATCCAGGAGAACTATGGCTACACCTTC.

This clone was picked up many times. The chain's CDR3 is CASSLDTTPDGYTF. The CDR3 DNA is TGTGCCAGCAGCTTAGACACCACTCCAGATGGCTACACCTTC. This chain connects TRBV13 to TRBJ1-2, with D unresolved. This CDR3 spans 14 amino acids. Germline assignment: CDR1 PRHDT and CDR2 FYEKMQ (reference sequence). Trimming removed 1 base at V and 6 bases at J, with 12 bases between. Using reference TRBV13 and TRBJ1-2 for the parts outside the CDR3, the full variable domain is AAGVIQSPRHLIKEKRETATLKCYPIPRHDTVYWYQQGPGQDPQFLISFYEKMQSDKGSIPDRFSAQQFSDYHSELNMSSLELGDSALYFCASSLDTTPDGYTFGSGTRLTVV.

The chain recombines TRBV6-5 with TRBJ1-5; a possible D gene is TRBD1 (6 bases). The CDR3 is 15 residues long. Per germline, CDR1 MNHEY and CDR2 SVGAGI. Trimming left V 5 bases short and J 2 bases short, with 13 bases between. The CDR3 sequence is CASSRGAFGNQPQHF. CDR3 nucleotides: TGTGCCAGCAGTCGGGGGGCGTTTGGCAATCAGCCCCAGCATTTT.